The 13 T cell receptor beta chains listed next were all sequenced from one sample in a study of cytomegalovirus exposure and HLA in healthy donors. With 60 Vbeta and 13 Jbeta primers, the PCR was carried out. The data were produced by immunoSEQ multiplex PCR, yet TCRdb's version contains in-frame clones alone and is incomplete. Of 150,000 to 200,000 clones in the sample, 60% to 80% were seen once. The sequencing sample was made of PBMCs. These receptors came from a man aged 50 to 59 in good health and CMV-seropositive.

This clone was seen a handful of times. The V gene is TRBV4-3, the J gene TRBJ2-5; 10 nucleotides line up with TRBD2. Germline trimming cut 3 bases from V and 1 base from J; bases unmatched to any gene: 5. CDR3 length: 16 amino acids. Germline CDR1 and CDR2: LGHNA and YSLEER. The CDR3 protein is CASSHERTSGQETQYF. The DNA for the CDR3 is TGCGCCAGCAGCCACGAGAGGACTAGCGGCCAAGAGACCCAGTACTTC.

The chain employs TRBV2 and TRBJ1-2; 9 nucleotides match TRBD1. The CDR3 loop spans 13 amino acids. Per germline, CDR1 SNHLY and CDR2 FYNNEI. The junction had 7 bases not matched to a gene; V was cut back by 6 bases and J by 8 bases. The CDR3 DNA reads TGTGCCAGCAGAGGGGACAGGGTTGAAGGCTACACCTTC. Amino acids: CASRGDRVEGYTF.

The sample holds a few counts of this clone. The chain couples TRBV19 to TRBJ1-5; 7 bases are shared with TRBD1. Germline V lookup: CDR1 LNHDA, CDR2 SQIVND (reference sequence). The CDR3 runs to 13 residues. Germline trimming cut 4 bases from V and 8 bases from J; bases unmatched to any gene: 5. The CDR3 DNA reads TGTGCCAGTAGTAGAAACAGGGGCGAGCCCCAGCATTTT. Translating it yields CASSRNRGEPQHF. Full variable domain (outside the CDR3, taken from reference TRBV19 and TRBJ1-5): DGGITQSPKYLFRKEGQNVTLSCEQNLNHDAMYWYRQDPGQGLRLIYYSQIVNDFQKGDIAEGYSVSREKKESFPLTVTSAQKNPTAFYLCASSRNRGEPQHFGDGTRLSIL.

V usage is TRBV4-3 and J usage is TRBJ2-7, with 9 bases that match TRBD1. Germline CDR1 is LGHNA and CDR2 is YSLEER. CDR3 length: 17 amino acids. The V and J ends lost 1 base and 6 bases, in that order; junction bases with no gene match: 13. The CDR3 reads CASSQVGRNRGPVEQYF. As DNA, the CDR3 is TGCGCCAGCAGCCAAGTCGGGCGGAACAGGGGGCCTGTCGAGCAGTACTTC.

The J gene is TRBJ2-5, the V gene TRBV9; D not resolved. The V and J ends lost 4 bases and 4 bases respectively, with 11 bases between them. The germline CDR1 and CDR2 sequences are SGDLS and YYNGEE. This CDR3 comprises 13 residues. The CDR3 region is CASSPSIPETQYF. The CDR3 coding sequence is TGTGCCAGCAGCCCCTCTATTCCAGAGACCCAGTACTTC.

The CDR3 DNA sequence: TGTGCCAGCAGCGCGGGACAGGGGGCTGGCACAGATACGCAGTATTTT. This translates into CASSAGQGAGTDTQYF. The chain combines TRBV5-5 with TRBJ2-3, with 12 bases aligning to TRBD1. Germline V gives CDR1 SGHKS, CDR2 YYEKEE (reference sequence). V trimming: 4 bases; J trimming: 1 base; junction bases outside the gene matches: 4. This CDR3 has 16 residues.

This clone has just a few counts. The rearrangement links TRBV19 to TRBJ2-7, with D maybe TRBD1 (5 bases). Trimming took 5 bases from V and 5 from J, leaving 13 bases between them. Germline V lookup: CDR1 LNHDA, CDR2 SQIVND (reference sequence). The CDR3 is 13 residues long. The CDR3: CASSRTGSNEQYV. Written as DNA, the CDR3 is TGTGCCAGTAGTCGAACAGGTTCCAACGAGCAGTACGTC.

This chain uses TRBV5-1 with TRBJ2-5; TRBD1 matches at 7 bases. The CDR3 contains 15 residues. The V gene's germline CDR1 is SGHRS and CDR2 YFSETQ. V lost 0 bases to trimming and J lost 4 bases; unmatched junction nucleotides: 6. CDR3 bases: TGCGCCAGCAGCTTGGACAGGGGCAGCGGAGAGACCCAGTACTTC. It yields the protein CASSLDRGSGETQYF. Full variable domain (missing parts from reference TRBV5-1 and TRBJ2-5): KAGVTQTPRYLIKTRGQQVTLSCSPISGHRSVSWYQQTPGQGLQFLFEYFSETQRNKGNFPGRFSGRQFSNSRSEMNVSTLELGDSALYLCASSLDRGSGETQYFGPGTRLLVL.

The chain carries TRBV7-3 and TRBJ1-3; D possibly corresponds to TRBD1 (6 bases). V lost 5 bases and J lost 3, with 14 bases in between. Per the germline V gene, CDR1 is SGHTA and CDR2 is FQGTGA. The CDR3 spans 15 residues. This CDR3 is CASSPSTGFGNTIYF. The CDR3 nucleotides read TGTGCCAGCAGCCCTTCCACAGGGTTTGGAAACACCATATATTTT.

A few counts support this clone. The chain employs TRBV10-2 and TRBJ1-3, with 9 nucleotides matching TRBD1. The V gene end was trimmed by 7 bases and the J gene end by 2 bases; junction bases not matched to a gene: 3. The CDR3 is made up of 14 amino acids. Germline V gene lookup returns CDR1 WSHSY and CDR2 SAAADI. CDR3 in amino acids: CASMDRGAGNTIYF. CDR3 nucleotide sequence: TGCGCCAGCATGGACAGGGGAGCTGGAAACACCATATATTTT.

This rearrangement joins TRBV5-1 to TRBJ2-3; 9 bases fit TRBD2. Losses at the gene ends were 3 bases for V and 5 bases for J; bases not matched to a gene: 4. The CDR3 contains 14 residues. The V gene's germline CDR1 is SGHRS and CDR2 YFSETQ. The CDR3 loop is CASSSGLAQDTQYF. CDR3 in DNA: TGCGCCAGCAGCTCGGGACTAGCACAAGATACGCAGTATTTT.

The gene calls are TRBV11-2 and TRBJ1-1, with D possibly matching TRBD1 (6 bases). Germline CDR1 SGHAT, CDR2 FQNNGV. The CDR3 has 15 residues. V dropped 6 bases and J dropped 3 bases, with 17 bases sitting between them. The CDR3 protein is CASRVLTGWDTEAFF. CDR3 nucleotide sequence: TGTGCCAGCAGAGTGCTCACAGGGTGGGACACTGAAGCTTTCTTT.

This chain uses TRBV7-9 with TRBJ1-2; 8 bases agree with TRBD1. Germline assignment: CDR1 SEHNR and CDR2 FQNEAQ (reference sequence). The CDR3 sequence is 15 residues long. Unmatched junction bases numbered 6, after V lost 6 bases and J lost 0 bases. The CDR3 region is CASRGQGPANYGYTF. DNA for the CDR3: TGTGCCAGCAGAGGACAGGGACCTGCTAACTATGGCTACACCTTC.